This entry describes one T cell receptor (beta chain). This sample was included in a study of cytomegalovirus exposure and HLA in healthy donors. Germline V CDR1 and CDR2: MNHEY, SMNVEV (reference sequence). This CDR3 spans 15 amino acids. The V and J ends lost 7 bases and 0 bases respectively, with 16 bases between them. With 60 Vbeta and 13 Jbeta primers, the PCR was carried out. This table comes from immunoSEQ multiplex PCR, and its TCRdb copy is limited to in-frame clones, with some not included. The table records about 160,000 clones, approximately 84% of them present only once. The clonotype was recovered from a male donor in good health and CMV-seropositive. The chain carries TRBV27 and TRBJ2-7, with D possibly being TRBD2 (6 bases). What was sequenced was PBMCs. The CDR3 nucleotides read TGTGCCAGCACCCCAGCGGGCCCCAGCTCCTACGAGCAGTACTTC. Protein product: CASTPAGPSSYEQYF.